The source of this T cell receptor (beta chain) is a study of blood T cell repertoires in COVID-19 (dated by TCRdb to between 2020 and 2021). Regarding the complete study: Samples covering the acute and convalescent phases of COVID-19 were provided by collaborators in the United States, Italy and Spain. The material from the prospective study consisted of cDNA or gDNA derived from T cells, B-cell-depleted T cells, or PBMCs. The dataset comprised deeply sampled blood TCRbeta repertoires from subjects exposed to, actively infected with, or recovered from COVID-19. The repertoires were released in a freely available public database meant as a resource for research on the immune response to SARS-CoV-2. Samples were obtained from the ongoing ImmuneRACE study (first 160 participants) and from 1,254 subjects provided by 6 global collaborators. Nearly every sample came with metadata listing a de-identified subject ID, COVID-19 status, age in years and sex. Where available, HLA class I and class II types were obtained from metadata supplied by the sample provider rather than from assay-based typing.

Whole blood was collected in K2EDTA tubes by collaborating institutions according to the institutions' own protocols. For TCRbeta analysis, collaborators shipped samples as frozen whole blood, isolated PBMCs, or DNA extracted from either of those sample types. Its CDR3 holds 18 amino acids, cysteine through phenylalanine. Only the CDR3 DNA is retained, 54 bases long and in frame from the first base. The germline V gene sets CDR1 to MDHEN and CDR2 to SYDVKM. At the junction V is shortened by 5 bases and J by 5 bases; bases outside the gene matches: 16. Only one count was recorded for this clone. Its antigen is not yet known. One base away there is no much larger clone; base qualities are not given. The immunoSEQ Assay, a bias-controlled multiplex PCR, was used to amplify TCRbeta CDR3 regions from genomic DNA. Regarding the original processing steps: The number of nucleated cells in each sample was estimated by amplification of reference gene primers within the assay. Sequence reads were collapsed and filtered to measure the absolute abundance of every unique TCRbeta CDR3 rearrangement. For each sample, productive Simpson clonality was calculated as the square root of Simpson's diversity index across productive rearrangements. TCRdb retrieved this table from immuneACCESS and kept in-frame rearrangements only. Not all clones are present; in checked studies, unresolved V genes account for under half, and no reason is known for the remainder. V and J calls plus clone size are reproduced from that table; the DNA served to infer D and trimming. The sample records around 210,000 clones, 80% of which are singletons. Less than 7% of the sample lies in the top ten.

What the study reported, not specific to this receptor: Clinical and demographic metadata were provided uncurated, with the amount varying by source and participant.

The chain was built from TRBV28 and TRBJ2-1; TRBD2 lines up with 9 middle nucleotides. Sequenced sample: peripheral blood. The TCR originated in a woman aged 70-85 years with acute or convalescent COVID-19. The nucleotide sequence reads as follows: TGTGCCAGCAGTGCACTCGGACTAGCGAGAGGATTTAACAATGAGCAGTTCTTC. Its amino acids are CASSALGLARGFNNEQFF.